Below are 27 T cell receptor beta chains sequenced from a single sample in a study of blood T cells in healthy people across ages. Together with a sample-barcoded 5' primer, a J-beta primer mix was included in a second PCR lasting about 7 to 11 cycles. MiXCR, run by TCRdb on the 5' RACE reads, gives a single entry per CDR3 protein. The sample carries 1.5 million to 2 million distinct CDR3 sequences, roughly 49% recorded once. Sequenced sample: blood. These receptors came from a woman in her thirties or forties in good health.

The chain links TRBV9 to TRBJ2-5; possible D gene TRBD2, 5 bases. The ends were cut back, 0 bases at V and 4 bases at J, with 13 bases in the middle. Looked up from germline, CDR1 is SGDLS and CDR2 is YYNGEE. This CDR3 spans 15 amino acids. The CDR3 sequence is CASSVDGGLGETQYF. CDR3 DNA sequence: TGTGCCAGCAGCGTAGATGGCGGGTTAGGAGAGACCCAGTACTTC. Looking up the rest from reference TRBV9 and TRBJ2-5 gives the full variable domain: DSGVTQTPKHLITATGQRVTLRCSPRSGDLSVYWYQQSLDQGLQFLIQYYNGEERAKGNILERFSAQQFPDLHSELNLSSLELGDSALYFCASSVDGGLGETQYFGPGTRLLVL.

V gene TRBV7-2 combines with J gene TRBJ2-7; 10 nucleotides align to TRBD1. From germline, CDR1 is SGHTA and CDR2 FQGNSA. This CDR3 has 14 amino acids. With V trimmed by 6 bases and J by 3 bases, 5 bases remained unmatched. This CDR3 is CASRTRTGGYEQYF. CDR3 coding DNA: TGTGCCAGCAGGACGAGGACAGGGGGCTACGAGCAGTACTTC.

The CDR3 bases are TGCAGTGCTAACAGGGGTGGCTCCTACAATGAGCAGTTCTTC. Its protein is CSANRGGSYNEQFF. The V and J genes are TRBV20-1 and TRBJ2-1; TRBD1 matches 7 bases. The CDR3 covers 14 residues. J gave up 0 bases and V 4 bases, and 3 bases lay outside the gene matches. The germline CDR1 and CDR2 sequences are DFQATT and SNEGSKA (reference sequence).

The gene calls are TRBV28 and TRBJ1-2, with D possibly being TRBD1 (5 bases). V gave up 6 bases and J gave up 2 bases, with 13 bases separating them. Germline CDR1 MDHEN, CDR2 SYDVKM. This CDR3 contains 14 residues. The chain's CDR3 is CASSAGTENYGYTF. As DNA, the CDR3 is TGTGCCAGCAGCGCTGGGACGGAAAACTATGGCTACACCTTC.

The chain employs TRBV15 and TRBJ2-5, with D hard to call. This CDR3 is 14 amino acids long. CDR1 LNHNV and CDR2 YYDKDF come from the germline V gene (reference sequence). The V and J ends lost 0 bases and 11 bases respectively, with 16 bases between them. CDR3 in amino acids: CATSRDPGANEQYF. For the CDR3, the DNA is TGTGCCACCAGCAGAGACCCGGGTGCGAATGAGCAGTACTTC.

The V and J genes are TRBV20-1 and TRBJ2-1, with D possibly matching TRBD2 (5 bases). From germline, CDR1 is DFQATT and CDR2 SNEGSKA (reference sequence). The CDR3 consists of 17 residues. The V gene lost 1 base and the J gene lost 0 bases, with 16 bases spanning the gap. The CDR3 here is CSARGSRGPTSYNEQFF. DNA for the CDR3: TGCAGTGCTAGAGGATCGAGAGGGCCTACCTCCTACAATGAGCAGTTCTTC.

The chain has TRBV27 and TRBJ1-4; 10 bases are shared with TRBD1. CDR1 and CDR2 (germline): MNHEY, SMNVEV (reference sequence). V trimming: 5 bases; J trimming: 7 bases; junction bases outside the gene matches: 7. This CDR3 is 15 amino acids long. CDR3 loop: CASSRRDRGTEKLFF. CDR3 coding DNA: TGTGCCAGCAGTCGCCGGGACAGGGGTACTGAAAAACTGTTTTTT.

The chain combines TRBV7-2 with TRBJ2-1; no clear D. Between the trimmed V and J ends, which lost 3 bases and 6 bases, there was a span of 6 bases. This CDR3 has 12 amino acids. Per germline, CDR1 SGHTA and CDR2 FQGNSA. CDR3 nucleotides: TGTGCCAGCAGCTTTAAGACCAATGAGCAGTTCTTC. Translating gives CASSFKTNEQFF. The full variable domain, its missing parts supplied by reference TRBV7-2 and TRBJ2-1, is GAGVSQSPSNKVTEKGKDVELRCDPISGHTALYWYRQSLGQGLEFLIYFQGNSAPDKSGLPSDRFSAERTGGSVSTLTIQRTQQEDSAVYLCASSFKTNEQFFGPGTRLTVL.

In this sample, this clonotype turned up a few times. CDR3 residues: CASSLAGQLLEKLFF. CDR3 nucleotide sequence: TGTGCCAGCAGCTTGGCCGGGCAGCTCCTTGAAAAACTGTTTTTT. The chain couples TRBV5-5 to TRBJ1-4; D is undetermined. The CDR3 extends over 15 amino acids. V lost 0 bases and J lost 7, with 13 bases in between. CDR1 and CDR2 (germline): SGHKS, YYEKEE (reference sequence).

The chain has TRBV20-1 and TRBJ2-3, with D maybe TRBD2 (5 bases). Germline V gives CDR1 DFQATT, CDR2 SNEGSKA (reference sequence). The CDR3 consists of 14 residues. Trimming removed 5 bases at V and 6 bases at J, with 18 bases between. CDR3 coding DNA: TGCAGTGCTGATATAGGAGGCCGTACCGATACGCAGTATTTT. This sequence encodes CSADIGGRTDTQYF.

The chain uses TRBV27 and TRBJ2-1; 8 bases align to TRBD2. This CDR3 region has 15 residues. Germline V gene sequence: CDR1 MNHEY, CDR2 SMNVEV (reference sequence). The trim removed 8 bases at V and 7 bases at J, leaving 13 bases unmatched. CDR3 residues: CASARGGAGENEQFF. The CDR3 DNA reads as TGTGCCAGCGCCCGAGGGGGAGCGGGGGAAAATGAGCAGTTCTTC.

The chain employs TRBV11-2 and TRBJ1-2; D is unclear. The CDR3 is made up of 12 amino acids. Trimming removed 4 bases from V and 6 bases from J, with 9 bases in between. The germline gives CDR1 SGHAT, CDR2 FQNNGV. The CDR3: CASSSREDGYTF. The CDR3 DNA sequence: TGTGCCAGCAGCTCAAGGGAGGATGGCTACACCTTC.

This clonotype was seen only a few times. The rearrangement joins TRBV29-1 to TRBJ2-7; D not resolved. The ends were cut back, 1 base at V and 2 bases at J, with 9 bases in the middle. In germline, CDR1 is SQVTM, CDR2 ANQGSEA. The CDR3 runs 13 residues. CDR3 coding DNA: TGCAGCGTTGAAGTGGACCGACCCTACGAGCAGTACTTC. It codes for CSVEVDRPYEQYF.

The chain joins TRBV27 to TRBJ2-3, with D unresolved. The CDR3 runs to 16 residues. Germline assignment: CDR1 MNHEY and CDR2 SMNVEV (reference sequence). Deletions cut 0 bases from V and 0 bases from J, with 10 bases between. The CDR3 here is CASSLSSYSSTDTQYF. The CDR3 DNA reads as TGTGCCAGCAGTTTATCGAGCTACTCTAGCACAGATACGCAGTATTTT.

This clonotype has just a few counts. This chain uses TRBV7-2 with TRBJ2-7; 8 nucleotides align to TRBD1. The CDR3 loop spans 14 amino acids. The V gene's germline CDR1 is SGHTA and CDR2 FQGNSA. V was clipped by 2 bases and J by 7 bases; unmatched bases: 7. The CDR3, as DNA: TGTGCCAGCAGCTTACACGGACAGGGAAGGGAGCAGTACTTC. Translating it yields CASSLHGQGREQYF.

The rearrangement joins TRBV4-2 to TRBJ2-3; 10 nucleotides align to TRBD2. This CDR3 has 16 residues. V was clipped by 4 bases and J by 2 bases; unmatched bases: 6. Germline V CDR1 and CDR2: LGHNA, YNFKEQ. The CDR3 region has the DNA TGTGCCAGCAGCCGTCTACTAGCGGGGAACACAGATACGCAGTATTTT. This translates into CASSRLLAGNTDTQYF.

The V and J genes are TRBV27 and TRBJ1-5; possibly TRBD1 for D (5 bases). Germline V CDR1 and CDR2: MNHEY, SMNVEV (reference sequence). The CDR3 length is 16 residues. CDR3 amino acids: CAAPTEDNLYNQPQHF. Written as DNA, the CDR3 is TGTGCTGCACCGACCGAGGACAACCTTTACAATCAGCCCCAGCATTTT.

This clonotype showed up just a few times. The chain recombines TRBV20-1 with TRBJ1-2, with a weak D call TRBD1 (5 bases). The CDR3 sequence is 13 residues long. Trimming stripped 2 bases from V and 6 bases from J, with 13 bases between. The V gene's germline CDR1 is DFQATT and CDR2 SNEGSKA (reference sequence). DNA for the CDR3: TGCAGTGCTAGACAGAACCGGGGCCATGGCTACACCTTC. This codes for CSARQNRGHGYTF.

The rearrangement uses TRBV6-1 and TRBJ1-2; D is perhaps TRBD1 (5 bases). Deletions cut 3 bases from V and 2 bases from J, with 13 bases between. CDR3 length: 15 amino acids. In germline, CDR1 is MNHNS, CDR2 SASEGT. CDR3 sequence: CASSEGGTDNYGYTF. In nucleotides, the CDR3 is TGTGCCAGCAGTGAGGGTGGGACGGACAACTATGGCTACACCTTC.

The J gene is TRBJ2-1, the V gene TRBV27, with 9 bases identical to TRBD2. The CDR3 is made up of 13 amino acids. Germline V lookup: CDR1 MNHEY, CDR2 SMNVEV (reference sequence). V was clipped by 6 bases and J by 7 bases; unmatched bases: 4. The CDR3 DNA follows: TGTGCCAGCAGGGAGGCGGGGGGGAATGAGCAGTTCTTC. Encoded protein: CASREAGGNEQFF.

This clonotype was observed a few times. The chain has TRBV11-1 and TRBJ2-1, with TRBD1 identical over 8 bases. Per the germline V gene, CDR1 is SGHAT and CDR2 is FQDESV (reference sequence). The length of the CDR3 is 13 residues. The V and J ends lost 8 bases and 5 bases, in that order; junction bases with no gene match: 5. DNA for the CDR3: TGTGCCAGCGCCAGGGACAGGAACAATGAGCAGTTCTTC. It encodes CASARDRNNEQFF.

The rearrangement uses TRBV10-3 and TRBJ1-1; D possibly corresponds to TRBD1 (6 bases). V was cut by 6 bases and J by 1 base, with 12 bases left in between. The CDR3 spans 14 residues. Germline values: CDR1 ENHRY, CDR2 SYGVKD. The CDR3 reads CAIRTGTKNTEAFF. In DNA, the CDR3 is TGTGCCATCAGGACCGGGACAAAGAACACTGAAGCTTTCTTT.

The genes are TRBV7-2 and TRBJ1-5, with a tentative D call TRBD1 (6 bases). Germline lookup yields CDR1 SGHTA and CDR2 FQGNSA. The ends were cut back, 4 bases at V and 4 bases at J, with 14 bases in the middle. The CDR3 is 15 residues long. The CDR3 spells CASSSDRNRNQPQHF. The DNA for the CDR3 is TGTGCCAGCAGCTCTGACAGGAATAGAAATCAGCCCCAGCATTTT.

The genes are TRBV6-2 or TRBV6-3 and TRBJ2-1, with 7 bases aligning to TRBD1. Germline values: CDR1 MNHEY, CDR2 SVGEGT. The V gene end was trimmed by 8 bases and the J gene end by 4 bases; junction bases not matched to a gene: 11. The CDR3 spans 15 residues. The CDR3 DNA reads as TGTGCCAGCTCGAGTGGGGGACAGCCTTACAATGAGCAGTTCTTC. Translation gives CASSSGGQPYNEQFF.

The chain is built from TRBV7-8 and TRBJ2-1; D possibly matches TRBD1 or TRBD2 (5 bases each). Trimming pared 8 bases from V and 1 base from J, leaving 18 bases between. The CDR3 sequence is 16 residues long. Germline assignment: CDR1 SGHVS and CDR2 FQNEAQ. CDR3: CASLRGTYVSYNEQFF. The CDR3 coding sequence is TGTGCCAGCTTGAGAGGGACGTATGTTTCCTACAATGAGCAGTTCTTC.

This clonotype was counted a few times. The gene calls are TRBV6-5 and TRBJ2-7, with D possibly called TRBD1 or TRBD2 (5 bases each). There are 14 residues in the CDR3. Germline V gene sequence: CDR1 MNHEY, CDR2 SVGAGI. The V end was cut by 5 bases, the J end by 7 bases, with 18 bases between. CDR3 sequence: CASSPEGRVREQYF. In DNA form, the CDR3 reads TGTGCCAGCAGTCCCGAGGGCAGGGTAAGAGAGCAGTACTTC.

This clonotype occurred a few times. The V gene is TRBV24-1, the J gene TRBJ2-7, with 10 bases aligning to TRBD1. Unmatched junction bases numbered 3, after V lost 3 bases and J lost 2 bases. CDR3 size: 15 residues. CDR1 and CDR2 from the germline V gene are KGHDR and SFDVKD. CDR3 sequence: CATSDPGTGAYEQYF. The CDR3 nucleotides are TGTGCCACCAGTGATCCGGGGACAGGGGCCTACGAGCAGTACTTC.